Here is one T cell receptor beta chain with its context. Its antigen is currently not known. It has no much larger one-base neighbor in the sample; base qualities were not kept. Based on the germline V gene, the CDR1 and CDR2 sequences are MNHNS and SASEGT. The V end loses 7 bases and the J end loses 3 bases, and a stretch of 7 bases separates them. From its cysteine to its phenylalanine, the CDR3 spans 11 amino acids. The retained sequence is limited to the CDR3, 33 bases, with the frame set at the first base. The record originates from a study of T cell changes during pregnancy in multiple sclerosis (dated by TCRdb to about 2019). Describing the broader study: The study looked at changes in the T cell repertoire across pregnancy in women with multiple sclerosis.

The library was built by means of the immunoSEQ multiplex PCR assay. This immuneACCESS table, as held by TCRdb, lists in-frame sequences with V and J called but not all clones. Of the missing ones, under half trace to an unresolved V gene in checked studies; the others have no known cause. In this sample the table shows approximately 44,000 clones, around 93% of which occur a single time. Of the sample, 0.73% falls within the top ten clones. The sequence derives from a female donor with multiple sclerosis, enrolled in a pregnancy study. In this chain, TRBV6-1 is recombined with TRBJ2-7, with no reliable assignment of the D segment. Source: CD4+ T cells from peripheral blood mononuclear cells, taken before pregnancy. This receptor has the CDR3 CASMSVYEQYF. The base sequence is TGTGCCAGCATGTCAGTCTACGAGCAGTACTTC.